Listed below are T cell receptor beta chains from one sample, sequenced in a study of PD-1 blockade in classical Hodgkin lymphoma. The data were produced by immunoSEQ multiplex PCR, yet TCRdb's version contains in-frame clones alone and is incomplete. The profile shows 20,000 to 25,000 clones, 91% of them singletons. Specimen: CD4+ T cells from blood. These receptor sequences come from a human donor with classical Hodgkin lymphoma. CDR3s include the opening cysteine and the closing phenylalanine or tryptophan. The order of the fields is clone size, J gene, V gene, CDR3 protein. The size entry is marked missing in some rows and otherwise reads once, few, many or a size class.

size: NA
J: TRBJ2-3
V: TRBV7-2
CDR3: CASSPGGPNTQYF

size: NA
J: TRBJ2-5
V: TRBV4-3
CDR3: CASSQDLALETQYF

size: few
J: TRBJ1-1
V: TRBV19
CDR3: CASGTGWTEAFF

size: NA
J: TRBJ2-1
V: TRBV9
CDR3: CASSVVAANEQFF

size: NA
J: TRBJ2-5
V: TRBV15
CDR3: CATSRGTQETQYF

size: once
J: TRBJ1-2
V: TRBV19
CDR3: CASRRGSNYGYTF

size: NA
J: TRBJ1-2
V: TRBV4-1
CDR3: CASSQGEHGTGGEDGYTF

size: NA
J: TRBJ1-5
V: TRBV18
CDR3: CASSPRQNRGGNQPQHF

size: NA
J: TRBJ2-2
V: TRBV5-1
CDR3: CASSLGEANTGELFF

size: NA
J: TRBJ1-3
V: TRBV7-8
CDR3: CASSSGTGRANTIYF

size: NA
J: TRBJ2-2
V: TRBV10-3
CDR3: CAISGTSGGAGELFF

size: NA
J: TRBJ2-1
V: TRBV29-1
CDR3: CSVGPQGHNEQFF

size: NA
J: TRBJ1-5
V: TRBV29-1
CDR3: CSVGGGNQPQHF

size: NA
J: TRBJ2-7
V: TRBV28
CDR3: CASSLFGRNYEQYF

size: NA
J: TRBJ1-2
V: TRBV5-4
CDR3: CASSLDLTSRYTF

size: NA
J: TRBJ2-5
V: TRBV18
CDR3: CASSQGTSGAQETQYF

size: NA
J: TRBJ1-6
V: TRBV28
CDR3: CASSLYGANSPLHF

size: NA
J: TRBJ1-1
V: TRBV11-1
CDR3: CASSLGADVTEAFF

size: NA
J: TRBJ1-3
V: TRBV12-5
CDR3: CASGLPLGTGRLTGNTIYF

size: NA
J: TRBJ2-7
V: TRBV6-6
CDR3: CASSPLYRRGEGEQYF

size: NA
J: TRBJ1-5
V: TRBV29-1
CDR3: CSVGGGQGQPQHF

size: NA
J: TRBJ1-1
V: TRBV7-9
CDR3: CASSSTLGTPGRGTEAFF